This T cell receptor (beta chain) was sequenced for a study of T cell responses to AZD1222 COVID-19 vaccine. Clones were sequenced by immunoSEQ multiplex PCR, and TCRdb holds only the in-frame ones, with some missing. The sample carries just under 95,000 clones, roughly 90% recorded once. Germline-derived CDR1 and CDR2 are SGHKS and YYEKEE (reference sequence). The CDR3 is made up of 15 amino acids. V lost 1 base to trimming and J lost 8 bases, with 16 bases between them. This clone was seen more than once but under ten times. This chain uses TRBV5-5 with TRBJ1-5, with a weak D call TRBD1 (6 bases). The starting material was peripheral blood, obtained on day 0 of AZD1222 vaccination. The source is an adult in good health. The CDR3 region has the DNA TGTGCCAGCAGCTTGTACGGGGACACCGGGGAGCCCCAGCATTTT. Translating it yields CASSLYGDTGEPQHF.